This note documents a single T cell receptor (beta chain) sequence. Original processing notes: Amplification of reference gene primers was used by the study to estimate nucleated cell counts. Using immunoSEQ multiplex PCR, the repertoire was profiled, and TCRdb retains in-frame clones only, with some absent. V, J and clone size are taken as reported in that table, and D and trimming were inferred from the DNA itself. The sample contains 360,000 or so clones, approximately 89% of which appear only once. These data come from a study of blood T cell repertoires in COVID-19. Whole-study context: Material from acute and convalescent COVID-19 was sourced from the United States, Italy and Spain. Sources were T cells, B-cell-depleted T cells, or PBMCs; the material itself was cDNA or gDNA.

Seattle-derived patients entered the study during active infection and were followed longitudinally. V gave up 5 bases and J gave up 3 bases, with 8 bases separating them. The CDR3 spans 14 residues. The germline V gene has CDR1 SEHNR and CDR2 FQNEAQ (reference sequence). The chain couples TRBV7-9 to TRBJ2-6; D call uncertain. The sequence derives from a woman in her sixties with COVID-19, enrolled during active disease. Sequenced: peripheral blood. CDR3 bases: TGTGCCAGCAGCCATGGTAGTGGGGCCAACGTCCTGACTTTC. This codes for CASSHGSGANVLTF.